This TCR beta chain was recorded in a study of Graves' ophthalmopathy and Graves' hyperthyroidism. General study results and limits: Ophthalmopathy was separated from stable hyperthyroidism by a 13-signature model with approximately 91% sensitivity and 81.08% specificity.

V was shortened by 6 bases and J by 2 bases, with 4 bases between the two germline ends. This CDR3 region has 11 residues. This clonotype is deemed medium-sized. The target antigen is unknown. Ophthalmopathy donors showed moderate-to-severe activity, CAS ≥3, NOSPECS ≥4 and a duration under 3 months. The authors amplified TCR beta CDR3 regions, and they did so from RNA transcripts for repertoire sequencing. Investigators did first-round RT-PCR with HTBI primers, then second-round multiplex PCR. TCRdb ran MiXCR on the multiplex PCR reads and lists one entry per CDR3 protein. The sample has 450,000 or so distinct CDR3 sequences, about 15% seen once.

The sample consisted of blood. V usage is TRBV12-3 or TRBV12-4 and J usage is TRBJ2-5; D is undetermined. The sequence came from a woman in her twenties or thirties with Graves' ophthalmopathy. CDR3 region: CASSLQETQYF. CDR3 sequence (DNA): TGTGCCAGCAGCTTACAAGAGACCCAGTACTTC.